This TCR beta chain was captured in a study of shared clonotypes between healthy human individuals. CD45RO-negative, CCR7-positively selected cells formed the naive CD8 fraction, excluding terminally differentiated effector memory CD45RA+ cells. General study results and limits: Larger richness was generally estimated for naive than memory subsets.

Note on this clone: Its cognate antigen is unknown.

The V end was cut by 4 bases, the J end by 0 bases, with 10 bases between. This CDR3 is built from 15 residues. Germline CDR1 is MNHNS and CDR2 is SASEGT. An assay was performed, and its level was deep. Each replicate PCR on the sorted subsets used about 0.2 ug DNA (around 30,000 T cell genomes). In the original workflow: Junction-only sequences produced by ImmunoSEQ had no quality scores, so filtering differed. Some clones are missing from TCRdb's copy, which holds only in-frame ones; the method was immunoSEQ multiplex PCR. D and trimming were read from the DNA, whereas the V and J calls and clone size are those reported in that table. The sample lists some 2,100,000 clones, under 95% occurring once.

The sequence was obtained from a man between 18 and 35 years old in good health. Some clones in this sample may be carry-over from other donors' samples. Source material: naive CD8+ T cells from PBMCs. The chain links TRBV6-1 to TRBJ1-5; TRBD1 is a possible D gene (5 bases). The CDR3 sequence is CASSGQITSNQPQHF. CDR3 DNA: TGTGCCAGCAGTGGACAGATTACTAGCAATCAGCCCCAGCATTTT.